This T cell receptor (beta chain) appears in the sequencing data of a study of beta chain features in type 1 diabetes (dated by TCRdb to about 2018). Notes on the research overall: Mean age, gender distribution, total cell number and subset yield were not different between patients and healthy donors. The study compared the TCRB repertoires of sorted circulating CD4+ T cell subsets in recently diagnosed type 1 diabetes patients with those in matched healthy donors. Regulatory and stem cell-like memory subsets were obtained from only 8 patients and about eight healthy donors, while naive and central memory subsets were obtained from all 30 or so donors. A total of 90 million to 140 million sorted cells were examined across all samples, and RNA yield correlated strongly with the number of cells per subset.

Remarks on this clone: Its antigen remains undetermined. Base qualities are not at hand, and no much larger clone is one base apart.

Each donor gave one peripheral blood draw, averaging approximately 110 mL, which was collected into heparinised tubes. A BD FACSAria II was used to sort naive, central memory, regulatory and stem cell-like memory CD4+ T cells with a panel that included CD45RO, CCR7, CD25, CD127, CD95 and CD27. A purity above 95% was achieved for all sorted populations. Right away, PBMCs were isolated by Lymphoprep density gradient centrifugation and were stained directly, with no culture step. So that batch effects would be minimized, each experiment stained and sorted samples in pairs, pairing one healthy donor with one patient. All of the isolated RNA was reverse transcribed with the High Capacity cDNA Reverse Transcription Kit, so expressed TCRB transcripts were sequenced. Deep immunoSEQ sequencing was applied to naive, central memory and regulatory T cell samples, giving an average of around 3.4 million total reads per sample. After sorted cells were lysed in RLT buffer, RNA was extracted with DNase-treated RNeasy Micro or Mini kits, with the choice depending on cell number. To prevent cross-contamination, every cell subset was processed on its own, while patient and healthy donor samples were processed together. The immunoSEQ multiplex PCR was used to amplify TCRB sequences from cDNA, generating 87-bp fragments that spanned the CDR3 region. Sequencing of the amplicons was performed on the Illumina HiSeq platform. The study's own analysis went as follows. Synthetic template baselines were used to correct PCR bias computationally, reads within Hamming distance 2 were collapsed together, and singletons that could not be merged were discarded. Reads were aligned against IMGT so that V, D and J genes, CDR3 length and insertions or deletions at six rearrangement sites could be assigned. Within each subset, clonotype counts were normalized to the number of sorted cells before true diversity and Gini coefficients were calculated with the tcR R package. The overlap coefficient, calculated on TCRB nucleotide sequences, was used to quantify repertoire sharing. Out-of-frame TCRB sequences from naive cells were analyzed as a proxy for the pre-selection repertoire. TCRdb holds this immuneACCESS table with in-frame rearrangements only. Some clones are missing; in checked studies, unresolved V genes explain under half, and the rest has no known cause. V and J calls and clone size are those listed in that table; D and trimming were worked out from the DNA. For this sample there are hundreds of thousands of clones; around 68% appear just once. Of the sample, about 0.051% is held by the ten largest clones.

Inclusive of the bounding cysteine and phenylalanine, the CDR3 is 14 residues long. The DNA shown is the 42-base CDR3, in frame from base 1. V and J are truncated by 7 bases and 7 bases respectively, leaving an intervening sequence of 19 bases. CDR1 and CDR2, looked up from the germline V gene, are SNHLY and FYNNEI. Overall results and qualifications from the work: Type 1 diabetes patients showed a moderate but significant shortening of TCRB CDR3 length in all four CD4+ subsets. PCR might favor shorter templates, but patient and control samples were amplified and corrected together, so any skew would affect both groups equally. Because cDNA rather than genomic DNA was sequenced, highly expressing activated cells could have been over-represented, although no difference in activation and CD3 levels was found between groups. At VDJ recombination sites, type 1 diabetes patients had fewer insertions and more deleted nucleotides, which implies abnormalities in thymic rearrangement. Only small numbers of individuals were included in the HLA sub-analyses, which left unresolved whether HLA type had any influence on TCRB rearrangement. The naive, central memory and regulatory TCRB repertoires appeared to resemble one another more closely among patients than among healthy donors.

The V gene is TRBV2 and the J gene is TRBJ1-2; perhaps TRBD1 is the D gene, with 6 bases matching. The origin of this receptor is a man aged 25 to 45 in good health. Sequencing used naive CD4+ T cells from blood. In light of the paper, this sample's cell subset or site label describes: true naive CD4+ T cells. The CDR3 loop reads CASTLGADHSGYTF. In nucleotides, the sequence is TGTGCCAGCACCCTGGGGGCAGATCATAGTGGCTACACCTTC.